The 31 T cell receptor beta chains in this list originate from one sample, sequenced in a study of blood T cell repertoires in COVID-19 (dated by TCRdb to 2018 to 2020). The protocol used for the library was the immunoSEQ multiplex PCR assay. TCRdb took this table from immuneACCESS and kept in-frame rearrangements with V and J called. Such tables lack part of the clones; where checked against another copy, unresolved V genes explain under half of the gap, and the rest is unexplained. The sample includes 100,000 or so clones, with approximately 90% observed a single time. In total, the top ten clones hold 0.85% to 1% of the sample. The specimen was peripheral blood. These receptors all come from a man aged 55-75 years with acute or convalescent COVID-19.

The J gene is TRBJ2-7, the V gene TRBV29-1; TRBD1 matches 10 bases. Losses at the gene ends were 1 base for V and 0 bases for J; bases not matched to a gene: 3. CDR3 length equals 15 residues. CDR1 and CDR2 (germline): SQVTM, ANQGSEA. CDR3 DNA: TGCAGCGTTGAAGGGGGGACAGGGGTCTCCTACGAGCAGTACTTC. It specifies CSVEGGTGVSYEQYF.

The rearrangement joins TRBV19 to TRBJ1-5; D unresolved. The CDR3 is 17 amino acids. Germline CDR1 LNHDA, CDR2 SQIVND (reference sequence). Trimming took off 3 bases at V and 7 bases at J, with 22 bases between the two ends. The CDR3 region has the DNA TGTGCCAGTAGTATTCGAGGAGTCAGCTCTCTCCTCCAGCCCCAGCATTTT. This encodes CASSIRGVSSLLQPQHF.

This clone has only one observation. J is TRBJ1-2 and V is TRBV19, with D unresolved. The V gene's germline CDR1 is LNHDA and CDR2 SQIVND (reference sequence). The CDR3 runs to 12 residues. V dropped 3 bases and J dropped 9 bases, with 11 bases sitting between them. The CDR3 region is CASSMGVYRYTF. The CDR3 DNA reads as TGTGCCAGTAGTATGGGAGTATATCGCTACACCTTC.

This chain links TRBV5-1 with TRBJ2-7; D might be TRBD2 (6 bases). CDR3 length equals 16 residues. Trimming removed 4 bases at V and 1 base at J, with 18 bases between. Germline CDR1 is SGHRS and CDR2 is YFSETQ. CDR3: CASSPDIGGTSYEQYF. CDR3 bases: TGCGCCAGCAGCCCCGACATCGGGGGTACTTCCTACGAGCAGTACTTC.

V gene TRBV19 combines with J gene TRBJ2-5; 11 positions agree with TRBD2. J was trimmed by 5 bases and V by 8 bases; bases with no gene match: 10. The CDR3 extends over 15 amino acids. The germline gives CDR1 LNHDA, CDR2 SQIVND (reference sequence). CDR3 nucleotide sequence: TGTGCCAGTGGAACTAGCGGGAGAATCGGTGAGACCCAGTACTTC. It yields the protein CASGTSGRIGETQYF.

This clone was observed once. This rearrangement joins TRBV28 to TRBJ1-3; a weak D match, TRBD1 (6 bases). The CDR3 has 17 amino acids. V was clipped by 2 bases and J by 2 bases, with 16 bases between them. CDR1 is MDHEN, CDR2 SYDVKM, per germline. CDR3 in amino acids: CASSLIKQGVTGNTIYF. The CDR3 DNA sequence: TGTGCCAGCAGTTTAATCAAACAGGGCGTAACTGGAAACACCATATATTTT.

V gene TRBV28 combines with J gene TRBJ1-5; the match to TRBD1 covers 7 bases. This CDR3 region has 16 residues. V shed 6 bases, J shed 4 bases, and the junction held 12 bases outside the gene matches. Germline CDR1 and CDR2: MDHEN and SYDVKM. The CDR3 nucleotides read TGTGCCAGCAGGACGGGACAGCTTTCCGTGAATCAGCCCCAGCATTTT. As protein: CASRTGQLSVNQPQHF.

V gene TRBV5-1 combines with J gene TRBJ1-1; 7 bases are shared with TRBD1. The CDR3 has 15 amino acids. The germline CDR1 and CDR2 sequences are SGHRS and YFSETQ. Trimming removed 6 bases from V and 1 base from J; junction bases left unmatched: 9. The DNA for the CDR3 is TGCGCCAGCAACGGGCCCGGGGACAGGAACACTGAAGCTTTCTTT. Its protein product is CASNGPGDRNTEAFF.

The V and J genes are TRBV19 and TRBJ1-1, with a possible D match to TRBD1 (6 bases). This CDR3 spans 14 amino acids. Trimming shortened V by 1 base and J by 4 bases, and 10 bases separated the two germline ends. Germline V gives CDR1 LNHDA, CDR2 SQIVND (reference sequence). The CDR3 DNA reads TGTGCCAGTAGTATAGTTCAGGGGATCACTGAAGCTTTCTTT. Its protein product is CASSIVQGITEAFF.

This clone has a handful of counts. The rearrangement uses TRBV28 and TRBJ1-2; 7 nucleotides align to TRBD1. The junction had 7 bases not matched to a gene; V was cut back by 9 bases and J by 3 bases. The CDR3 is 13 residues long. Germline CDR1 is MDHEN and CDR2 is SYDVKM. The CDR3 spells CARKGAMDYGYTF. As DNA, the CDR3 is TGTGCCAGAAAGGGGGCAATGGACTATGGCTACACCTTC.

This clone appeared once. V gene TRBV7-8 combines with J gene TRBJ2-7; 9 bases fit TRBD2. The CDR3 spans 16 residues. Germline lookup yields CDR1 SGHVS and CDR2 FQNEAQ. V was clipped by 1 base and J by 0 bases; unmatched bases: 4. DNA of the CDR3: TGTGCCAGCAGCTTAGGGGTTAGCGGGAGCTCCTACGAGCAGTACGTC. This sequence encodes CASSLGVSGSSYEQYV.

The genes are TRBV7-9 and TRBJ1-4; perhaps TRBD1 as D (6 bases). This CDR3 comprises 13 residues. The V gene's germline CDR1 is SEHNR and CDR2 FQNEAQ (reference sequence). V lost 5 bases to trimming and J lost 7 bases, with 11 bases between them. CDR3: CASSPRTVEKLFF. The DNA of the CDR3 is TGTGCCAGCAGCCCAAGGACAGTTGAAAAACTGTTTTTT.

The CDR3 nucleotides read TGTGCCAGTCGGGGGTCGAATTCACCCCTCCACTTT. Its translation is CASRGSNSPLHF. The gene calls are TRBV19 and TRBJ1-6, with TRBD1 as a possible D gene (5 bases). The V end was cut by 8 bases, the J end by 7 bases, with 9 bases between. Per germline, CDR1 LNHDA and CDR2 SQIVND (reference sequence). The CDR3 covers 12 residues. Full variable domain (outside the CDR3, taken from reference TRBV19 and TRBJ1-6): DGGITQSPKYLFRKEGQNVTLSCEQNLNHDAMYWYRQDPGQGLRLIYYSQIVNDFQKGDIAEGYSVSREKKESFPLTVTSAQKNPTAFYLCASRGSNSPLHFGNGTRLTVT.

There are a few counts of this clone. V gene TRBV19 combines with J gene TRBJ1-2; 10 bases align to TRBD1. V lost 9 bases, J lost 8 bases, and 12 bases stayed unmatched. The germline V gene encodes CDR1 LNHDA and CDR2 SQIVND (reference sequence). The CDR3 has 14 amino acids. The chain's CDR3 is CASRDRGTAAGYTF. DNA of the CDR3: TGTGCCAGCCGGGACAGGGGAACGGCGGCCGGCTACACCTTC.

The chain joins TRBV24-1 to TRBJ2-1; D is ambiguous. CDR3 length: 16 residues. Germline-derived CDR1 and CDR2 are KGHDR and SFDVKD. The V end lost 4 bases, the J end lost 0 bases, and 12 bases lay between the germline ends. CDR3 nucleotides: TGTGCCACCAGTGAGGCAGGCAGAAGCTCCTACAATGAGCAGTTCTTC. It specifies CATSEAGRSSYNEQFF.

The J gene is TRBJ1-1, the V gene TRBV13; D gene unclear. This CDR3 comprises 13 residues. Per germline, CDR1 PRHDT and CDR2 FYEKMQ (reference sequence). Trimming took off 0 bases at V and 5 bases at J, with 7 bases between the two ends. CDR3 DNA: TGTGCCAGCAGCTTAGGACGGGGTACTGAAGCTTTCTTT. Its protein is CASSLGRGTEAFF.

This clone was picked up one time. The V gene is TRBV9, the J gene TRBJ2-7; the match to TRBD2 covers 7 bases. The CDR3 totals 14 residues. With 0 bases clipped from V and 7 bases from J, the junction kept 7 bases outside the gene matches. Per the germline V gene, CDR1 is SGDLS and CDR2 is YYNGEE. The CDR3 sequence is CASSVDGGSGEQYF. The CDR3 DNA is TGTGCCAGCAGCGTAGACGGGGGGTCAGGGGAGCAGTACTTC.

The chain employs TRBV18 and TRBJ2-1, with TRBD2 identical over 12 bases. Trimming cost V 6 bases and J 7 bases; bases outside gene matches: 7. The CDR3 covers 15 residues. Germline assignment: CDR1 KGHSH and CDR2 LQKENI. The CDR3 DNA reads as TGTGCCAGCTCTTCACTAGCGGGAGGTTCTAATGAGCAGTTCTTC. It is translated as CASSSLAGGSNEQFF.

In this sample, this clone turned up a few times. The chain employs TRBV9 and TRBJ1-1; D is unresolved. The V end was cut by 0 bases, the J end by 3 bases, with 12 bases between. Looked up from germline, CDR1 is SGDLS and CDR2 is YYNGEE. The CDR3 runs to 15 residues. DNA of the CDR3: TGTGCCAGCAGCGTAGATCGTGCCGGGGACACTGAAGCTTTCTTT. It is translated as CASSVDRAGDTEAFF.

The genes are TRBV3-1 (or the pseudogene TRBV3-2) and TRBJ2-2; TRBD2 matches at 9 bases. This CDR3 comprises 17 residues. Germline V gene data show CDR1 as LGHDT and CDR2 as YNNKEL (reference sequence). The junction had 7 bases not matched to a gene; V was cut back by 0 bases and J by 5 bases. CDR3 region: CASSQDPSGITTGELFF. The CDR3 DNA reads as TGTGCCAGCAGCCAAGACCCTAGCGGGATTACGACCGGGGAGCTGTTTTTT.

V and J are TRBV9 and TRBJ1-6; possibly TRBD1 for D (5 bases). In germline, CDR1 is SGDLS, CDR2 YYNGEE. The ends were cut back, 4 bases at V and 9 bases at J, with 17 bases in the middle. This CDR3 has 15 residues. The CDR3 sequence is CASSPQGGLSSPLHF. CDR3 nucleotide sequence: TGTGCCAGCAGCCCCCAGGGAGGGCTTAGTTCACCCCTCCACTTT.

The chain combines TRBV6-1 with TRBJ1-2, with TRBD1 as a possible D gene (5 bases). Germline assignment: CDR1 MNHNS and CDR2 SASEGT. Between the trimmed V and J ends, which lost 4 bases and 0 bases, there was a span of 12 bases. The CDR3 length is 15 residues. The CDR3 bases are TGTGCCAGCAGTGTAGCGGGGACTTCTAACTATGGCTACACCTTC. Translated: CASSVAGTSNYGYTF.

The chain employs TRBV28 and TRBJ2-7, with TRBD2 as a possible D gene (5 bases). V dropped 8 bases and J dropped 3 bases, with 14 bases sitting between them. The CDR3 is 13 residues long. Germline V lookup: CDR1 MDHEN, CDR2 SYDVKM. CDR3 residues: CASAEGSRYEQYF. CDR3 nucleotides: TGTGCCAGCGCCGAGGGCAGCCGCTACGAGCAGTACTTC.

The chain couples TRBV10-2 to TRBJ1-5, with D perhaps TRBD1 (6 bases). CDR1 is WSHSY, CDR2 SAAADI, per germline. Between the trimmed V and J ends, which lost 4 bases and 5 bases, there was a span of 12 bases. The CDR3 is made up of 14 amino acids. The CDR3 loop is CASSARGRDQPQHF. The CDR3 DNA reads TGCGCCAGCAGTGCCAGGGGCAGGGATCAGCCCCAGCATTTT.

This clone was seen a single time. This specimen includes other DNA sequences encoding the same CDR3. This chain uses TRBV24-1 with TRBJ1-5, with TRBD1 matching over 8 bases. The trim removed 4 bases at V and 3 bases at J, leaving 7 bases unmatched. This CDR3 comprises 16 residues. CDR1 is KGHDR and CDR2 is SFDVKD in the germline V gene. The CDR3 here is CATSDPRTGNNQPQHF. CDR3 nucleotides: TGTGCCACCAGTGACCCAAGGACAGGGAACAATCAGCCCCAGCATTTT.

The chain uses TRBV12-3 or TRBV12-4 and TRBJ1-1; D gene unclear. The CDR3 length is 12 residues. V was cut by 5 bases and J by 5 bases, with 9 bases left in between. CDR3 loop: CASSDYPTEAFF. Here the CDR3 DNA reads TGTGCCAGCAGTGACTACCCAACTGAAGCTTTCTTT.

The chain joins TRBV21-1 to TRBJ1-1. TRBV21-1 is designated a pseudogene. The CDR3 sequence is 14 residues long. In DNA form, the CDR3 reads TGTGCCAGCAGTACTCCGGGACTCTCCACTGAAGCTTTCTTT. Translation gives CASSTPGLSTEAFF.

V gene TRBV18 combines with J gene TRBJ1-4, with TRBD1 matching 8 bases. The ends lost 1 base at V and 6 bases at J; junction bases unmatched: 4. Germline CDR1 reads KGHSH; CDR2 reads LQKENI. The CDR3 contains 15 residues. The CDR3, as DNA: TGTGCCAGCTCACCACTTCAGGGGGCGTATGAAAAACTGTTTTTT. Amino acid sequence: CASSPLQGAYEKLFF. The whole variable domain, remainder taken from reference TRBV18 and TRBJ1-4, is NAGVMQNPRHLVRRRGQEARLRCSPMKGHSHVYWYRQLPEEGLKFMVYLQKENIIDESGMPKERFSAEFPKEGPSILRIQQVVRGDSAAYFCASSPLQGAYEKLFFGSGTQLSVL.

The J gene is TRBJ1-5, the V gene TRBV2; D is possibly TRBD1 (5 bases). The CDR3 contains 14 residues. CDR1 and CDR2 from the germline V gene are SNHLY and FYNNEI. Trimming pared 5 bases from V and 9 bases from J, leaving 17 bases between. DNA for the CDR3: TGTGCCAGCAGTTCGGCAGGGCGGACGGGGCCCCAGCATTTT. The encoded protein is CASSSAGRTGPQHF.

This clone appeared a few times. This chain joins TRBV5-1 and TRBJ1-2; D is uncertain. The CDR3 runs 14 residues. Germline V gene lookup returns CDR1 SGHRS and CDR2 YFSETQ. V lost 4 bases and J 2 bases, leaving 12 bases between the germline ends. The CDR3 region is CASSPGTSNYGYTF. The CDR3 DNA sequence: TGCGCCAGCAGCCCAGGTACATCAAACTATGGCTACACCTTC. The whole variable domain, filled in from reference TRBV5-1 and TRBJ1-2, reads KAGVTQTPRYLIKTRGQQVTLSCSPISGHRSVSWYQQTPGQGLQFLFEYFSETQRNKGNFPGRFSGRQFSNSRSEMNVSTLELGDSALYLCASSPGTSNYGYTFGSGTRLTVV.

V and J are TRBV5-1 and TRBJ2-6, with D possibly matching TRBD1 (6 bases). Germline loops: CDR1 SGHRS, CDR2 YFSETQ. The CDR3 contains 16 residues. Trimming took 3 bases from V and 2 from J, leaving 12 bases between them. CDR3 nucleotides: TGCGCCAGCAGCTCACTACAGGGCACTGGGGCCAACGTCCTGACTTTC. Amino acids: CASSSLQGTGANVLTF.